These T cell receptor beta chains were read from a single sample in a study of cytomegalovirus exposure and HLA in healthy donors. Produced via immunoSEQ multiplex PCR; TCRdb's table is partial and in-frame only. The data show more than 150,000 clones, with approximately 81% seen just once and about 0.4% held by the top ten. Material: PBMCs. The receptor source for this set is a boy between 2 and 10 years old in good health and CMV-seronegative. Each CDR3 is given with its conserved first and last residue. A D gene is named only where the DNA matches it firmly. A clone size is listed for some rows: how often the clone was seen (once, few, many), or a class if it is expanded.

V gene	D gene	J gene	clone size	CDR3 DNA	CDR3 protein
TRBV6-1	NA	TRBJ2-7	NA	TGTGCCAGCCGACAGGTCTTGACCTACGAGCAGTACTTC	CASRQVLTYEQYF
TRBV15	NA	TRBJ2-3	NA	TGTGCCACCAGCAGACCGTCCACAGATACGCAGTATTTT	CATSRPSTDTQYF
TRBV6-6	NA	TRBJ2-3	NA	TGTGCCAGCAGTCCCTCGGTGGGGGCAGGAGATACGCAGTATTTT	CASSPSVGAGDTQYF
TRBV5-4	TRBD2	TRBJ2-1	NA	TGTGCCAGCAGCTTAACACTAGCGGGGGATGAGCAGTTCTTC	CASSLTLAGDEQFF
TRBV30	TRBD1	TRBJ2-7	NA	TGTGCCTGGAGTGTATGGCAGGGGGCCTACGAGCAGTACTTC	CAWSVWQGAYEQYF
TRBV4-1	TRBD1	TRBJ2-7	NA	TGCGCCAGCAGCCATAGTACAGGGGCCTCGTACGAGCAGTACTTC	CASSHSTGASYEQYF
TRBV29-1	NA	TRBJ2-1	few	TGCAGCGTTGGGGCAGGATACAATGAGCAGTTCTTC	CSVGAGYNEQFF
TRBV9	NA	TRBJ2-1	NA	TGTGCCAGCAGCGTAAGTAGGGGTCACAATGAGCAGTTCTTC	CASSVSRGHNEQFF
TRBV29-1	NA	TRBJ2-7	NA	TGCAGCGTTGTATCAGGGAACCCCTACGAGCAGTACTTC	CSVVSGNPYEQYF
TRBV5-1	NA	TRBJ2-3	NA	TGCGCCAGCAGCTTGTCTCGGTTCAGCACAGATACGCAGTATTTT	CASSLSRFSTDTQYF
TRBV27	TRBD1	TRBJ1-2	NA	TGTGCCAGCAGTTTAATATCACAAACAGGGGGAATCTATGGCTACACCTTC	CASSLISQTGGIYGYTF
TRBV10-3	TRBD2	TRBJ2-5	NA	TGTGCCATCAGTGAGGGTTCGGCTAGCGGGAGGGTAGGAGAGACCCAGTACTTC	CAISEGSASGRVGETQYF
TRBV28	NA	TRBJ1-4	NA	TGTGCCAGCAGCCTGACCGTATCCAGGGAAAAACTGTTTTTT	CASSLTVSREKLFF
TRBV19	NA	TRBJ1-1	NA	TGTGCCAGTAGTATAGGTGGGAGACTGACGAACACTGAAGCTTTCTTT	CASSIGGRLTNTEAFF
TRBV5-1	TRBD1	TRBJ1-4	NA	TGCGCCAGCAGCCTACGGACAGGGGGGAATGAAAAACTGTTTTTT	CASSLRTGGNEKLFF
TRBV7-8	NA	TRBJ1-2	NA	TGTGCCAGCAGCTTAGGCGGGGGCGCGGACTATGGCTACACCTTC	CASSLGGGADYGYTF
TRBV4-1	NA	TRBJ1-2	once	TGCGCCAGCAGGGAACTACTCTCGGGTGGAGCTAACTATGGCTACACCTTC	CASRELLSGGANYGYTF
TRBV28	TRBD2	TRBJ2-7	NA	TGTGCCAGCAGTTTATTGGGGCGGGGCGGGAGCTACGAGCAGTACTTC	CASSLLGRGGSYEQYF
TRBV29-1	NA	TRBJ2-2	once	TGCAGCGTTGCCGGGATATTAGGGACCGGGGAGCTGTTTTTT	CSVAGILGTGELFF
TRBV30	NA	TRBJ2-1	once	TGTGCCTGGAGTGGACAGCGTAATGAGCAGTTCTTC	CAWSGQRNEQFF
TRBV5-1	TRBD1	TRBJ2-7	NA	TGCGCCAGCAGCTTGGCATCGGGACAGGTCTCCTACGAGCAGTACTTC	CASSLASGQVSYEQYF
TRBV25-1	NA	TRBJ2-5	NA	TGTGCCGGTATCTTCCTGGCTTTCGTTTTCTTAGAGACCCAGTACTTC	CAGIFLAFVFLETQYF
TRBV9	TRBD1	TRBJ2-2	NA	TGTGCCGGTCGACAGGGTTTAGACACCGGGGAGCTGTTTTTT	CAGRQGLDTGELFF
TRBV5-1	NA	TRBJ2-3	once	TGCGCCAGCAGCTTGGAAGCGGGCCGCACAGATACGCAGTATTTT	CASSLEAGRTDTQYF
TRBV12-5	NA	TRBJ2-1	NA	TGTGCTAGTGGTCCGGATGAGCAGTTCTTC	CASGPDEQFF
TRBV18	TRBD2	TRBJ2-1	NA	TGTGCCAGCTCACCGACTAGCGGGAGTGGCAATGAGCAGTTCTTC	CASSPTSGSGNEQFF
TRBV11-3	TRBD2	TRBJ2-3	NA	TGTGCCAGCGGGGAGGGCCTAGATACGCAGTATTTT	CASGEGLDTQYF
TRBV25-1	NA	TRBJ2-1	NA	TGTGCCAGCAGTGAAGGGGTTTGGCGGGTTTCCTCCTACAATGAGCAGTTCTTC	CASSEGVWRVSSYNEQFF
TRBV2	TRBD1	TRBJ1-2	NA	TGTGCCAGCAGGGGGGACAGTGGCTATGGCTACACCTTC	CASRGDSGYGYTF
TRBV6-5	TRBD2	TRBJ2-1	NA	TGTGCCAGCAGTTACTCGGGGTCGGGAGGGCAGAATGAGCAGTTCTTC	CASSYSGSGGQNEQFF
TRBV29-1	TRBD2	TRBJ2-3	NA	TGCAGCGTTGGGCCCAGGCGGGGGGATGGCTCAGATACGCAGTATTTT	CSVGPRRGDGSDTQYF
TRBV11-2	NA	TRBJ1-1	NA	TGTGCCAGCAGCCAGGAAAACACTGAAGCTTTCTTT	CASSQENTEAFF
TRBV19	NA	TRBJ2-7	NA	TGTGCCAGTAGTCTCCGCCTGGGGACATTGGCGAGCGAGCAGTACTTC	CASSLRLGTLASEQYF
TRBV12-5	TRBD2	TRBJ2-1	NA	TGTGCTAGTGGTTTGTTAGCGGGGGTTTTCAATGAGCAGTTCTTC	CASGLLAGVFNEQFF
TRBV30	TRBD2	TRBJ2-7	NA	TGTGCCTGGAGTGCACTAGCGGGAAACGAGCAGTACTTC	CAWSALAGNEQYF
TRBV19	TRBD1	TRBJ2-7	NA	TGTGCCAGTAGTGCGGGGACAGGAGCTATCTACGAGCAGTACTTC	CASSAGTGAIYEQYF
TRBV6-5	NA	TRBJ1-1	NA	TGTGCCAGCAGTTACTTACCGGGGGACACTGAAGCTTTCTTT	CASSYLPGDTEAFF
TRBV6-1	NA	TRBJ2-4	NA	TGTGCCAGCAGTGATTACAGGGTCCTCCTAGCCAAAAACATTCAGTACTTC	CASSDYRVLLAKNIQYF
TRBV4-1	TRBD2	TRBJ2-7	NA	TGCGCCAGCAGGGCCCCGGGACTAGCGGGCGGGACGTACGAGCAGTACTTC	CASRAPGLAGGTYEQYF
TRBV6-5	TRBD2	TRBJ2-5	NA	TGTGCCAGCAGTTACTCCGTAGCGGGAGGAGAGACCCAGTACTTC	CASSYSVAGGETQYF
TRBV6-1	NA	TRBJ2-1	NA	TGTGCCAGCAGTGCGAGGGGGAGGGCCACTGAGCAGTTCTTC	CASSARGRATEQFF
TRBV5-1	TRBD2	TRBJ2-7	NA	TGCGCCAGCAGCTCGTCTAGCGGGAGGGCCATAGAGCAGTACTTC	CASSSSSGRAIEQYF
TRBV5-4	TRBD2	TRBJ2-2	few	TGTGCCAGCACGGTCGGACTAGCGGGAGGGCCGAAGTCCACCGGGGAGCTGTTTTTT	CASTVGLAGGPKSTGELFF
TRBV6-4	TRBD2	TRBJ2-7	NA	TGTGCCAGCAGTCAACGGGTAGCGGGACTCTACGAGCAGTACTTC	CASSQRVAGLYEQYF
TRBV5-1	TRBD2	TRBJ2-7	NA	TGCGCCAGCAGCTTGTTACTAGCGGGAGATAGGTCCTACGAGCAGTACTTC	CASSLLLAGDRSYEQYF
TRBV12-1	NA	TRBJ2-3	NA	TGTGCCAGCAGCTGGCAGCGGGAGAAGGGCACAGATACGCAGTATTTT	CASSWQREKGTDTQYF
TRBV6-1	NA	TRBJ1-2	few	TGTGCCAGTCGGTTTACTAACTATGGCTACACCTTC	CASRFTNYGYTF
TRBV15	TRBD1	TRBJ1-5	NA	TGTGCCACCAGCAGACCTTACGTTACCGGGACAGACTTATATAGCAATCAGCCCCAGCATTTT	CATSRPYVTGTDLYSNQPQHF
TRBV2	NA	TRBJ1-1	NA	TGTGCCAGCAGCCCAAGAGGGCAGAACACTGAAGCTTTCTTT	CASSPRGQNTEAFF
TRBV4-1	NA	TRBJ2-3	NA	TGCGCCAGCAGCCAAAGCGGAGCTCCCTGGCAGTATTTT	CASSQSGAPWQYF
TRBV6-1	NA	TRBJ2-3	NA	TGTGCCAGCAGTGAAACGTCAGCGAGCACAGATACGCAGTATTTT	CASSETSASTDTQYF
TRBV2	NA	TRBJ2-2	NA	TGTGCCAGCAGTGGGGAGGTCACCGGGGAGCTGTTTTTT	CASSGEVTGELFF
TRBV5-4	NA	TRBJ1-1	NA	TGTGCCAGCAGCTTGGGGGGCAGGGTGGGCACTGAAGCTTTCTTT	CASSLGGRVGTEAFF